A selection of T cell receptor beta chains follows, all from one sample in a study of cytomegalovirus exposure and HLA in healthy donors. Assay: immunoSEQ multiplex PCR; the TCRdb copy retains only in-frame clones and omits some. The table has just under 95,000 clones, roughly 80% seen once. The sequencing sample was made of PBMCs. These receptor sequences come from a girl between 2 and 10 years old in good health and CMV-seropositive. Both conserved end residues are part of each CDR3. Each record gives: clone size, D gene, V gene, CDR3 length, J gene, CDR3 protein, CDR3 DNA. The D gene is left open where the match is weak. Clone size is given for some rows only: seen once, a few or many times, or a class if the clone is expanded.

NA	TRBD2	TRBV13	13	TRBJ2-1	CATWTSGSNEQFF	TGTGCCACTTGGACTAGCGGGAGTAATGAGCAGTTCTTC
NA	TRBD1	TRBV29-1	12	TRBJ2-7	CSVQGALYEQYF	TGCAGCGTTCAGGGGGCTTTGTACGAGCAGTACTTC
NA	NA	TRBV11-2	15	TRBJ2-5	CASSSSFGSRETQYF	TGTGCCAGCAGCTCTTCATTCGGGAGTCGTGAGACCCAGTACTTC
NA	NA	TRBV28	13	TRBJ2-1	CASSLMRAVEQFF	TGTGCCAGCAGTTTAATGCGGGCGGTAGAGCAGTTCTTC
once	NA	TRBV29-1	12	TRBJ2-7	CSVDLGAYEQYF	TGCAGCGTTGATCTGGGGGCATACGAGCAGTACTTC
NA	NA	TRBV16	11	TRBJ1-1	CASSQFSEAFF	TGTGCCAGCAGCCAATTCTCTGAAGCTTTCTTT
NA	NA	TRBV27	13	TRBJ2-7	CASRSREGREQYF	TGTGCCAGCAGGTCTCGTGAGGGCCGCGAGCAGTACTTC
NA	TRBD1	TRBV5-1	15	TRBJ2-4	CASSQLDRSMSIQYF	TGCGCCAGCAGCCAGTTGGACAGGTCTATGTCCATTCAGTACTTC
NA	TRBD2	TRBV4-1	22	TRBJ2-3	CASSHSDGTASGRAFSQDTQYF	TGCGCCAGCAGCCATTCAGACGGGACCGCTAGCGGGAGGGCGTTTTCTCAAGATACGCAGTATTTT
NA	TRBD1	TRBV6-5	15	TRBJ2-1	CASILNGDRGDEQFF	TGTGCCAGCATCTTAAACGGGGACAGGGGCGATGAGCAGTTCTTC
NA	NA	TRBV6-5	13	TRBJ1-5	CASSYGQWKPQHF	TGTGCCAGCAGTTACGGGCAGTGGAAGCCCCAGCATTTT
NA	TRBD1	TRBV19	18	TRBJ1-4	CASRTGTGGTTHPEKLFF	TGTGCCAGTAGGACCGGGACAGGGGGCACTACTCATCCTGAAAAACTGTTTTTT
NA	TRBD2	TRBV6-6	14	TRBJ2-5	CASSYRLARETQYF	TGTGCCAGCAGTTACCGACTAGCTAGAGAGACCCAGTACTTC
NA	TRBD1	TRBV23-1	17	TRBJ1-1	CASRITGGVRMNTEAFF	TGCGCCAGCAGGATTACAGGGGGCGTCCGGATGAACACTGAAGCTTTCTTT
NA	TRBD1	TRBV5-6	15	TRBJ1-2	CASSLAQGAYYGYTF	TGTGCCAGCAGCTTGGCACAGGGGGCCTACTATGGCTACACCTTC
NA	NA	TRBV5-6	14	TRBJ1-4	CASSYGHSNEKLFF	TGTGCCAGCAGCTATGGACACTCAAATGAAAAACTGTTTTTT
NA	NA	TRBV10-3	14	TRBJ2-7	CAISGGRTVDEQYF	TGTGCCATCAGTGGGGGGCGGACAGTGGACGAGCAGTACTTC
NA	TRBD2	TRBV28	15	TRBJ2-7	CASTLRTSGIDEQYF	TGTGCCAGCACCTTAAGGACTAGCGGGATCGACGAGCAGTACTTC
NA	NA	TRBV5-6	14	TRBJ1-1	CASSLFQGNTEAFF	TGTGCCAGCAGCTTGTTTCAGGGGAACACTGAAGCTTTCTTT
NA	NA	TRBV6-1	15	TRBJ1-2	CASVASLGIAYGYTF	TGTGCCAGCGTAGCTAGCCTCGGGATAGCCTATGGCTACACCTTC
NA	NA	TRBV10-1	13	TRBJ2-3	CASSPRRGDTQYF	TGCGCCAGCAGTCCGCGGAGGGGAGATACGCAGTATTTT
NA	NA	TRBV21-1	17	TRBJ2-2	CASSKIRQGRGAGELFF	TGTGCCAGCAGCAAAATTCGACAGGGGAGAGGAGCCGGGGAGCTGTTTTTT
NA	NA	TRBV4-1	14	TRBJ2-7	CASSPLPGLYEQYF	TGCGCCAGCAGCCCCCTCCCAGGTCTCTACGAGCAGTACTTC
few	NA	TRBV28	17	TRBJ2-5	CASSLGRFTQYQETQYF	TGTGCCAGCAGTTTGGGGCGGTTTACCCAGTACCAAGAGACCCAGTACTTC
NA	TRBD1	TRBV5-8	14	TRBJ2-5	CASSLGQGRETQYF	TGTGCCAGCAGCTTGGGACAGGGTAGGGAGACCCAGTACTTC
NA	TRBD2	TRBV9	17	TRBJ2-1	CASSVSGRAEGYNEQFF	TGTGCCAGCAGCGTAAGTGGGAGGGCGGAAGGATACAATGAGCAGTTCTTC
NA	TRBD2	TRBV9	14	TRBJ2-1	CASSRLAGVDEQFF	TGTGCCAGCAGTCGACTAGCGGGAGTGGATGAGCAGTTCTTC
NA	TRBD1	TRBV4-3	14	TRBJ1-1	CASSTDRGGTEAFF	TGCGCCAGCAGTACGGACAGGGGAGGCACTGAAGCTTTCTTT
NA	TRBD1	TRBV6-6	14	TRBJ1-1	CASSSQGTYTEAFF	TGTGCCAGCAGTTCACAGGGGACGTACACTGAAGCTTTCTTT
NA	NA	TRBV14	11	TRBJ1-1	CASSPGTEAFF	TGTGCCAGCAGCCCCGGGACTGAAGCTTTCTTT
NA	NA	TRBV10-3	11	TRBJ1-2	CAISEGEGYTF	TGTGCCATCAGTGAGGGGGAGGGCTACACCTTC
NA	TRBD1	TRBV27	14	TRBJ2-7	CASSAGTGTGEQYF	TGTGCCAGCAGTGCCGGGACAGGGACAGGCGAGCAGTACTTC
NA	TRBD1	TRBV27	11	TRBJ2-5	CASKQGETQYF	TGTGCCAGCAAACAGGGGGAGACCCAGTACTTC
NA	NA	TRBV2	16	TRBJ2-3	CASRASGTISTDTQYF	TGTGCCAGCAGGGCTAGTGGGACAATAAGCACAGATACGCAGTATTTT
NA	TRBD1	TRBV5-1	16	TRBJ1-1	CASSGGQGAGNTEAFF	TGCGCCAGCAGTGGCGGACAGGGGGCAGGGAACACTGAAGCTTTCTTT
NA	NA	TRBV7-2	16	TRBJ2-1	CASSSPGQPSHNEQFF	TGTGCCAGCAGTTCTCCGGGACAACCTTCCCACAATGAGCAGTTCTTC
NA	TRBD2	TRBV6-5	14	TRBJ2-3	CASSYGGSTDTQYF	TGTGCCAGCAGTTACGGCGGGAGTACAGATACGCAGTATTTT
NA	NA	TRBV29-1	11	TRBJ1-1	CSVRRNTEAFF	TGCAGCGTTCGGAGGAACACTGAAGCTTTCTTT
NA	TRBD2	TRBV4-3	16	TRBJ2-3	CASSQDAAGGTDTQYF	TGCGCCAGCAGCCAAGATGCAGCGGGAGGCACAGATACGCAGTATTTT
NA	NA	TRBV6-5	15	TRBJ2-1	CASSPDRPHYNEQFF	TGTGCCAGCAGTCCCGACAGGCCCCACTACAATGAGCAGTTCTTC
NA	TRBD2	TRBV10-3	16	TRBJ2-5	CAISDASGRDRETQYF	TGTGCCATCAGTGATGCTAGCGGGAGGGATCGCGAGACCCAGTACTTC
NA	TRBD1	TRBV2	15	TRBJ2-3	CASSARQGSTDTQYF	TGTGCCAGCAGCGCCAGACAGGGGAGCACAGATACGCAGTATTTT
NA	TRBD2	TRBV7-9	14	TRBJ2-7	CASSLGGVRYEQYF	TGTGCCAGCAGCTTGGGAGGGGTCCGGTACGAGCAGTACTTC
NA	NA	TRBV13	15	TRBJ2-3	CASSHRLRLEDTQYF	TGTGCCAGCAGCCACCGGTTGCGGTTGGAGGATACGCAGTATTTT
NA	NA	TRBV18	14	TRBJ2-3	CASSPDGSTDTQYF	TGTGCCAGCTCACCAGACGGGAGCACAGATACGCAGTATTTT
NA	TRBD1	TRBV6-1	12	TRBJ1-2	CASSQGDYGYTF	TGTGCCAGCAGTCAGGGGGACTATGGCTACACCTTC
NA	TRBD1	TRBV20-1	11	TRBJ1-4	CSGGTAEKLFF	TGCAGTGGAGGGACAGCTGAAAAACTGTTTTTT
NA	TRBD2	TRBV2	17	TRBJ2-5	CASSPRTSGVSSVTQYF	TGTGCCAGCAGTCCACGGACTAGCGGAGTCAGTAGTGTGACCCAGTACTTC
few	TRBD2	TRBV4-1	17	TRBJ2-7	CASSLPSGREGPYEQYF	TGCGCCAGCAGCCTCCCCTCGGGCAGGGAGGGGCCTTACGAGCAGTACTTC
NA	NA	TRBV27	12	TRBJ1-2	CATHGGLDGYTF	TGTGCCACCCACGGGGGGCTGGATGGCTACACCTTC
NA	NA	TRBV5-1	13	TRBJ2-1	CASRPHGPDEQFF	TGCGCCAGCAGGCCTCACGGTCCGGATGAGCAGTTCTTC
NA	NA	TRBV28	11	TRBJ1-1	CASTSTYEAFF	TGTGCCAGCACGTCAACCTATGAAGCTTTCTTT
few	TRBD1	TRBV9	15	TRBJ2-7	CASSVGGTGSYEQYF	TGTGCCAGCAGCGTAGGAGGGACAGGCTCCTACGAGCAGTACTTC
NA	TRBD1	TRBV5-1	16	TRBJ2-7	CASSPAPGQGVYEQYF	TGCGCCAGCAGCCCCGCCCCAGGACAGGGGGTATATGAGCAGTACTTC
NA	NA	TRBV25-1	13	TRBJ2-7	CASSGFISYEQYF	TGTGCCAGCAGTGGTTTCATTTCCTACGAGCAGTACTTC